Here is one T cell receptor (beta chain) with its context. Its antigen remains unidentified. The PCR employed 60 Vbeta primers together with 13 Jbeta primers. Sequenced by immunoSEQ multiplex PCR; TCRdb stores in-frame clones only, minus some. Of around 160,000 clones in the sample, 77% were seen once. These data belong to a study of cytomegalovirus exposure and HLA in healthy donors. Study results and limitations: The authors excluded some V segments, including TRBV6-2 and TRBV6-3, as indistinguishable. A later analysis reportedly identified an Asian-associated ancestry cluster as carrying fewer N-insertions than the approximately 670-donor mean.

This CDR3 is 14 amino acids long. Looked up from germline, CDR1 is SGHTA and CDR2 is FQGNSA. Trimming cost V 5 bases and J 6 bases; bases outside gene matches: 6. Sequenced material: PBMCs. The sequence was obtained from a woman between 40 and 50 years old in good health and CMV-seropositive. The chain has TRBV7-2 and TRBJ2-1; 8 positions match TRBD2. The CDR3 DNA reads as TGTGCCAGCAGCCCCGGGACTAGTCTCAATGAGCAGTTCTTC. Amino acid sequence: CASSPGTSLNEQFF.